A single sample is the source of the 31 T cell receptor beta chains below, sequenced in a study of T cell responses to AZD1222 COVID-19 vaccine (dated by TCRdb to the early 2020s). The protocol used for the library was the immunoSEQ multiplex PCR assay. The immuneACCESS repertoire file appears here via TCRdb, limited to in-frame rearrangements. These files lack a portion of the clones; in checked studies, under half of the deficit traces to unresolved V genes, and the cause of the others is not known. The sample profile shows under 150,000 clones; 88% of them were found once. 6.5% of the sample comes from the top ten. The time point label here, explained by the study, means: about 28 days (+/-7) after the second vaccine dose. The sample in question was peripheral blood, obtained 28 days after the second AZD1222 dose. The receptor source for this set is an adult who received the AZD1222 COVID-19 vaccine.

The rearrangement links TRBV7-9 to TRBJ1-2; D is possibly TRBD1 (6 bases). Germline-derived CDR1 and CDR2 are SEHNR and FQNEAQ (reference sequence). V was trimmed by 5 bases and J by 6 bases, leaving 22 bases between them. The CDR3 extends over 16 amino acids. The CDR3 is CASSDLGAIRDNGYTF. CDR3 DNA: TGTGCCAGCAGCGACCTGGGGGCCATTCGGGATAATGGCTACACCTTC.

The chain has TRBV29-1 and TRBJ2-1; no firm D call. From germline, CDR1 is SQVTM and CDR2 ANQGSEA. V was cut by 1 base and J by 0 bases, with 7 bases left in between. The CDR3 is 14 residues long. The CDR3 nucleotides are TGCAGCGTTGAAGGGGAAAACTCCTACAATGAGCAGTTCTTC. Its protein product is CSVEGENSYNEQFF.

The chain carries TRBV6-5 and TRBJ2-5, with D maybe TRBD2 (5 bases). V lost 6 bases to trimming and J lost 7 bases, with 15 bases between them. The CDR3 is made up of 13 amino acids. CDR1 is MNHEY, CDR2 SVGAGI, per germline. The CDR3 DNA sequence: TGTGCCAGCAGAACGACGTCTGCGGGGACCCAGTACTTC. Translated: CASRTTSAGTQYF.

The rearrangement uses TRBV28 and TRBJ1-4, with 8 bases aligning to TRBD1. The CDR3 covers 14 residues. Trimming took 5 bases from V and 8 from J; bases not matched to a gene: 7. The germline gives CDR1 MDHEN, CDR2 SYDVKM. The CDR3 nucleotides are TGTGCCAGCAGTATCGGACAGGGCTGGGAAAAACTGTTTTTT. Protein sequence: CASSIGQGWEKLFF.

This chain uses TRBV3-1 (or the pseudogene TRBV3-2) with TRBJ2-3, with D unclear. V dropped 0 bases and J dropped 6 bases, with 7 bases sitting between them. There are 13 residues in the CDR3. Germline lookup yields CDR1 LGHDT and CDR2 YNNKEL (reference sequence). For the CDR3, the DNA is TGTGCCAGCAGCCAAGAGAGGCCTGATACGCAGTATTTT. Its protein is CASSQERPDTQYF.

This chain uses TRBV28 with TRBJ2-5; D ambiguous. The CDR3 is made up of 12 amino acids. Per the germline V gene, CDR1 is MDHEN and CDR2 is SYDVKM. The V gene lost 3 bases and the J gene lost 9 bases, with 11 bases spanning the gap. DNA of the CDR3: TGTGCCAGCAGTTTGCCCCCGGCGCCCCAGTACTTC. Its protein is CASSLPPAPQYF.

The rearrangement uses TRBV28 and TRBJ1-2; the D gene is possibly TRBD1 (6 bases). The V end was cut by 5 bases, the J end by 4 bases, with 17 bases between. The CDR3 spans 15 residues. The germline V gene encodes CDR1 MDHEN and CDR2 SYDVKM. CDR3 sequence: CASSQIAGASYGYTF. The CDR3 DNA reads TGTGCCAGCAGTCAAATAGCGGGGGCCTCCTATGGCTACACCTTC.

The rearrangement links TRBV28 to TRBJ1-5, with 9 positions matching TRBD1. The CDR3 totals 14 residues. V lost 2 bases to trimming and J lost 9 bases; unmatched junction nucleotides: 5. Germline V CDR1 and CDR2: MDHEN, SYDVKM. CDR3 nucleotides: TGTGCCAGCAGTTTAGGAGGGACAGGGCGGCCCCAGCATTTT. Protein product: CASSLGGTGRPQHF. Full variable domain (rest looked up from reference TRBV28 and TRBJ1-5): DVKVTQSSRYLVKRTGEKVFLECVQDMDHENMFWYRQDPGLGLRLIYFSYDVKMKEKGDIPEGYSVSREKKERFSLILESASTNQTSMYLCASSLGGTGRPQHFGDGTRLSIL.

The table lists this clone with a count of one. The CDR3: CASSDPIWTSGASTDTQYF. In DNA, the CDR3 is TGTGCCAGCAGCGACCCAATTTGGACTAGCGGGGCTAGCACAGATACGCAGTATTTT. The V and J genes are TRBV13 and TRBJ2-3, with 12 bases lining up with TRBD2. V trimming: 5 bases; J trimming: 0 bases; junction bases outside the gene matches: 12. The CDR3 length is 19 residues. Germline CDR1 reads PRHDT; CDR2 reads FYEKMQ (reference sequence). Full variable domain (outside the CDR3, taken from reference TRBV13 and TRBJ2-3): AAGVIQSPRHLIKEKRETATLKCYPIPRHDTVYWYQQGPGQDPQFLISFYEKMQSDKGSIPDRFSAQQFSDYHSELNMSSLELGDSALYFCASSDPIWTSGASTDTQYFGPGTRLTVL.

This chain joins TRBV4-2 and TRBJ2-1; 9 bases are shared with TRBD2. The CDR3 is 17 amino acids. The V gene's germline CDR1 is LGHNA and CDR2 YNFKEQ. V trimming: 0 bases; J trimming: 2 bases; junction bases outside the gene matches: 5. CDR3 residues: CASSQEASGTPYNEQFF. The CDR3 coding sequence is TGTGCCAGCAGCCAAGAAGCTAGCGGGACACCCTACAATGAGCAGTTCTTC.

In its sample, this clone is medium-sized. This chain connects TRBV6-6 to TRBJ1-2, with 11 positions matching TRBD1. CDR3 size: 16 residues. Trimming took 5 bases from V and 5 from J; bases not matched to a gene: 10. Germline loops: CDR1 MNHNY, CDR2 SVGAGI (reference sequence). DNA for the CDR3: TGTGCCAGCAGTCGAGCCGGGACAGGGGGTAGTTATGGCTACACCTTC. Its translation: CASSRAGTGGSYGYTF.

V and J are TRBV2 and TRBJ1-4, with D possibly being TRBD1 (6 bases). The CDR3 is 11 amino acids. Germline-derived CDR1 and CDR2 are SNHLY and FYNNEI. Trimming stripped 6 bases from V and 14 bases from J, with 13 bases between. CDR3 nucleotides: TGTGCCAGCAGGATACAGGGTCTCCTGTTTTTT. It translates to CASRIQGLLFF.

The chain joins TRBV11-2 to TRBJ2-7; TRBD2 matches 9 bases. After removal of 2 bases from V and 0 bases from J, the junction contained 8 bases not matched to a gene. CDR1 is SGHAT, CDR2 FQNNGV, per germline. The CDR3 length is 17 residues. Here the CDR3 DNA reads TGTGCCAGCAGCTTAATGGCGGGGGGGAAGAACTCCTACGAGCAGTACTTC. Translated, it gives CASSLMAGGKNSYEQYF. The full variable domain, completed using reference TRBV11-2 and TRBJ2-7, is EAGVAQSPRYKIIEKRQSVAFWCNPISGHATLYWYQQILGQGPKLLIQFQNNGVVDDSQLPKDRFSAERLKGVDSTLKIQPAKLEDSAVYLCASSLMAGGKNSYEQYFGPGTRLTVT.

This rearrangement joins TRBV6-2 or TRBV6-3 to TRBJ1-1, with TRBD1 identical over 8 bases. V trimming: 5 bases; J trimming: 0 bases; junction bases outside the gene matches: 5. This CDR3 has 15 amino acids. CDR1 is MNHEY, CDR2 SVGEGT, per germline. CDR3 residues: CASSKGQAMNTEAFF. CDR3 bases: TGTGCCAGCAGTAAGGGACAGGCCATGAACACTGAAGCTTTCTTT.

This chain connects TRBV7-3 to TRBJ1-6, with TRBD1 matching 10 bases. This CDR3 is 15 amino acids long. The junction had 7 bases not matched to a gene; V was cut back by 4 bases and J by 10 bases. Looked up from germline, CDR1 is SGHTA and CDR2 is FQGTGA. The CDR3 DNA reads TGTGCCAGCAGCTCAACCGGGACAGGGGTGTCACCCCTCCACTTT. Translation gives CASSSTGTGVSPLHF.

This clone showed up just a few times. The CDR3 region is CASSQDPAGGPSQYF. The DNA for the CDR3 is TGTGCCAGCAGCCAAGATCCAGCGGGGGGACCGTCCCAGTACTTC. The chain carries TRBV3-1 (or the pseudogene TRBV3-2) and TRBJ2-5, with 9 bases that match TRBD2. J gave up 9 bases and V 0 bases, and 8 bases lay outside the gene matches. Germline lookup yields CDR1 LGHDT and CDR2 YNNKEL (reference sequence). The CDR3 is made up of 15 amino acids.

J is TRBJ2-7 and V is TRBV14; D is unclear. CDR1 is SGHDN, CDR2 FVKESK, per germline. The CDR3 extends over 13 amino acids. The germline V and J ends were trimmed by 2 bases and 4 bases, with 9 bases remaining between them. CDR3 sequence (DNA): TGTGCCAGCAGCCAACACGTACAGTACGAGCAGTACTTC. Protein: CASSQHVQYEQYF.

The J gene is TRBJ1-1, the V gene TRBV7-2, with a tentative D call TRBD1 (6 bases). V was shortened by 5 bases and J by 0 bases, with 10 bases between the two germline ends. The CDR3 consists of 14 residues. Germline-derived CDR1 and CDR2 are SGHTA and FQGNSA. As DNA, the CDR3 is TGTGCCAGCAGCCCAAGGGGGATGAACACTGAAGCTTTCTTT. Translating it yields CASSPRGMNTEAFF.

This chain joins TRBV19 and TRBJ2-2; no definite D call. The CDR3 is 13 residues long. The germline CDR1 and CDR2 sequences are LNHDA and SQIVND (reference sequence). Trimming removed 5 bases at V and 4 bases at J, with 8 bases between. For the CDR3, the DNA is TGTGCCAGTAGTGGCCAAGTCACCGGGGAGCTGTTTTTT. Translating it yields CASSGQVTGELFF.

This clone was observed a single time. This rearrangement joins TRBV5-4 to TRBJ1-1; D is possibly TRBD1 (6 bases). Germline V gene sequence: CDR1 SGHNT, CDR2 YYREEE (reference sequence). V was shortened by 2 bases and J by 9 bases, with 17 bases between the two germline ends. This CDR3 region has 14 residues. Here the CDR3 reads CASSFWGLTSQAFF. In nucleotides, the CDR3 is TGTGCCAGCAGCTTTTGGGGGCTTACTAGTCAAGCTTTCTTT. The variable domain in full, completed from reference TRBV5-4 and TRBJ1-1, reads ETGVTQSPTHLIKTRGQQVTLRCSSQSGHNTVSWYQQALGQGPQFIFQYYREEENGRGNFPPRFSGLQFPNYSSELNVNALELDDSALYLCASSFWGLTSQAFFGQGTRLTVV.

Here the CDR3 DNA reads TGTGCCAGCAGCCCGGAAGGGGTAGCGGCTAGCACAGATACGCAGTATTTT. Residues: CASSPEGVAASTDTQYF. The chain recombines TRBV4-2 with TRBJ2-3, with D possibly matching TRBD2 (6 bases). Germline-derived CDR1 and CDR2 are LGHNA and YNFKEQ. Trimming took 4 bases from V and 0 from J, leaving 17 bases between them. The length of the CDR3 is 17 residues.

The CDR3 DNA reads as TGTGCCAGCTCACGAGGACCTAATGAAAAACTGTTTTTT. It is translated as CASSRGPNEKLFF. This chain connects TRBV18 to TRBJ1-4, with D unresolved. Germline CDR1 KGHSH, CDR2 LQKENI. The V and J ends lost 4 bases and 3 bases respectively, with 6 bases between them. The CDR3 has 13 amino acids.

The chain is built from TRBV6-1 and TRBJ1-5; TRBD1 agrees at 9 bases. CDR1 is MNHNS, CDR2 SASEGT, per germline. This CDR3 has 15 residues. Unmatched junction bases numbered 4, after V lost 3 bases and J lost 4 bases. The CDR3 sequence: CASSEDRGPNQPQHF. In DNA, the CDR3 is TGTGCCAGCAGTGAGGACAGGGGACCAAATCAGCCCCAGCATTTT.

The chain employs TRBV16 and TRBJ1-5, with 10 bases identical to TRBD1. The junction had 3 bases not matched to a gene; V was cut back by 7 bases and J by 0 bases. This CDR3 is 15 amino acids long. The germline V gene has CDR1 KGHSY and CDR2 FQNENV. The CDR3, as DNA: TGTGCCAGCACCGGACAGGGGGTTAGCAATCAGCCCCAGCATTTT. It yields the protein CASTGQGVSNQPQHF.

The genes are TRBV18 and TRBJ1-3; possibly TRBD1 for D (5 bases). Germline lookup yields CDR1 KGHSH and CDR2 LQKENI. The ends were cut back, 3 bases at V and 1 base at J, with 10 bases in the middle. This CDR3 has 15 residues. CDR3 in DNA: TGTGCCAGCTCACCGGGGGTCCTTTCTGGAAACACCATATATTTT. Its translation is CASSPGVLSGNTIYF.

Note on this clone: At the DNA level, this CDR3 is encoded by other sequences in the same sample as well. The rearrangement joins TRBV5-4 to TRBJ2-5; no clear D. CDR1 and CDR2 (germline): SGHNT, YYREEE (reference sequence). Trimming stripped 4 bases from V and 2 bases from J, with 9 bases between. The CDR3 runs 13 residues. In nucleotides, the CDR3 is TGTGCCAGCAGCAGGACCGAGCAAGAGACCCAGTACTTC. Translating gives CASSRTEQETQYF.

The chain joins TRBV7-9 to TRBJ1-1; 7 nucleotides line up with TRBD1. CDR1 is SEHNR, CDR2 FQNEAQ, per germline (reference sequence). V lost 5 bases and J lost 1; bases outside the gene matches: 10. The CDR3 length is 16 residues. The CDR3 DNA sequence: TGTGCCAGCAGCATCGGCCGTTGGACAGGGAACACTGAAGCTTTCTTT. Its protein product is CASSIGRWTGNTEAFF.

The chain uses TRBV7-9 and TRBJ1-1; 7 positions match TRBD1. The V segment lost 4 bases and the J segment 4 bases; nucleotides outside the gene matches: 9. This CDR3 spans 15 amino acids. Germline V lookup: CDR1 SEHNR, CDR2 FQNEAQ (reference sequence). The CDR3 protein is CASSSTGTAGTEAFF. CDR3 in DNA: TGTGCCAGCAGCTCAACCGGGACAGCGGGCACTGAAGCTTTCTTT.

V and J are TRBV7-9 and TRBJ2-3; D may be TRBD2 (6 bases). V was pared by 5 bases and J by 0 bases, with 15 bases between. There are 16 residues in the CDR3. In germline, CDR1 is SEHNR, CDR2 FQNEAQ (reference sequence). This CDR3 reads CASSAGLATSTDTQYF. The DNA of the CDR3 is TGTGCCAGCAGCGCGGGACTGGCAACTAGCACAGATACGCAGTATTTT.

A single count supports this clone. The chain recombines TRBV7-2 with TRBJ1-2; 7 bases are a match to TRBD1. CDR3 length: 14 amino acids. V was pared by 6 bases and J by 4 bases, with 8 bases of the junction left unmatched. Looked up from germline, CDR1 is SGHTA and CDR2 is FQGNSA. CDR3 loop: CASSLGQTAYGYTF. CDR3 DNA: TGTGCCAGCAGTTTGGGACAGACCGCCTATGGCTACACCTTC.

The chain combines TRBV4-3 with TRBJ1-6; D is possibly TRBD1 (6 bases). CDR3 length: 14 amino acids. Germline-derived CDR1 and CDR2 are LGHNA and YSLEER. Trimming left V 4 bases short and J 7 bases short, with 11 bases between. The CDR3 reads CASSRGQQNSPLHF. CDR3 DNA sequence: TGCGCCAGCAGCCGCGGACAGCAAAATTCACCCCTCCACTTT.